The rows below give T cell receptor beta chains drawn from one sample of a study of cytomegalovirus exposure and HLA in healthy donors. Using immunoSEQ multiplex PCR, the repertoire was profiled, and TCRdb retains in-frame clones only, with some absent. Of 100,000 to 150,000 clones in the sample, roughly 89% were seen once. The specimen sequenced was PBMCs. Every receptor here comes from a woman between 18 and 29 years old in good health and CMV-seronegative. Both conserved end residues are part of each CDR3. The D gene is left open where the match is weak. Expanded clones get a size class; other rows say once, few or many, or leave the size out.

cdr3_aa cdr3_nt d_call v_call clone_size j_call
CASSQQHNTEAFF TGCGCCAGCAGCCAACAGCACAACACTGAAGCTTTCTTT - TRBV5-1 - TRBJ1-1
CASSPRGAGGLSGYTF TGTGCCAGCAGCCCTCGAGGTGCGGGGGGCCTCTCTGGCTACACCTTC - TRBV9 few TRBJ1-2
CASSPPGFYNEQFF TGTGCCAGCTCACCCCCAGGGTTCTACAATGAGCAGTTCTTC - TRBV18 - TRBJ2-1
CASRDRVGEKLFF TGTGCCAGCAGAGACAGGGTGGGTGAAAAACTGTTTTTT TRBD1 TRBV6-6 - TRBJ1-4
CASTTTGVAEAFF TGTGCCAGCACCACTACAGGGGTAGCTGAAGCTTTCTTT TRBD1 TRBV5-4 - TRBJ1-1
CASSWTSGGEETQYF TGTGCCAGCAGTTGGACTAGCGGGGGTGAAGAGACCCAGTACTTC TRBD2 TRBV6-1 - TRBJ2-5
CAISGDRDDEQFF TGTGCCATCAGTGGGGACAGGGATGATGAGCAGTTCTTC TRBD1 TRBV10-3 - TRBJ2-1
CASVRGSRHGYTF TGTGCCAGCGTGCGGGGGTCGAGGCATGGCTACACCTTC - TRBV7-3 - TRBJ1-2
CASSRTGPTYEQYF TGTGCCAGCAGCCGTACAGGGCCTACCTACGAGCAGTACTTC - TRBV11-2 - TRBJ2-7
CASSLVADGYTF TGTGCCAGCAGCTTAGTAGCTGATGGCTACACCTTC - TRBV7-9 - TRBJ1-2
CASSLISRGLGTYEQYF TGTGCCAGCAGCTTAATCAGCAGGGGACTAGGCACCTACGAGCAGTACTTC TRBD2 TRBV7-8 - TRBJ2-7
CASSPRAELTDTQYF TGTGCCAGCTCACCACGGGCAGAACTCACAGATACGCAGTATTTT - TRBV18 - TRBJ2-3
CASSEYFWGEGDTGELFF TGTGCCAGCAGTGAATATTTCTGGGGAGAGGGCGACACCGGGGAGCTGTTTTTT - TRBV25-1 once TRBJ2-2
CASSWSQNNEQFF TGTGCCAGCAGCTGGAGTCAGAACAATGAGCAGTTCTTC - TRBV5-4 - TRBJ2-1
CASSEERGLVETQYF TGTGCCAGCAGTGAGGAGCGGGGACTGGTGGAGACCCAGTACTTC TRBD2 TRBV2 - TRBJ2-5
CASSQNSQGYSNQPQHF TGCGCCAGCAGCCAAAACTCCCAGGGATATAGCAATCAGCCCCAGCATTTT - TRBV4-1 few TRBJ1-5
CASSQQWTGPFLEPQHF TGCGCCAGCAGCCAACAATGGACAGGGCCCTTCTTAGAGCCCCAGCATTTT TRBD1 TRBV4-1 - TRBJ1-5
CASIGTGPPYEQYF TGTGCCAGTATAGGGACAGGGCCCCCCTACGAGCAGTACTTC TRBD1 TRBV19 few TRBJ2-7
CASSLLDSQPQHF TGTGCCAGCAGTCTCCTAGATAGTCAGCCCCAGCATTTT - TRBV28 - TRBJ1-5
CAIPSETDPYGYTF TGTGCCATTCCTTCAGAGACAGATCCCTATGGCTACACCTTC - TRBV10-3 - TRBJ1-2
CASRGNGYTF TGTGCCAGCCGCGGGAATGGCTACACCTTC - TRBV21-1 - TRBJ1-2
CASSESGAKTEAFF TGCGCCAGCAGTGAGTCGGGGGCAAAGACTGAAGCTTTCTTT - TRBV10-1 - TRBJ1-1
CASSVAEGNWNEQYF TGTGCCAGCAGCGTAGCTGAGGGAAATTGGAACGAGCAGTACTTC - TRBV9 - TRBJ2-7
CASSELDGGLSYEQYF TGTGCCAGCAGTGAATTGGACGGAGGGCTTTCCTACGAGCAGTACTTC - TRBV2 - TRBJ2-7
CASSSTGGGTEAFF TGTGCCAGCAGCTCTACAGGGGGCGGGACTGAAGCTTTCTTT TRBD1 TRBV7-9 - TRBJ1-1
CASSIPLNYGYTF TGTGCCAGTAGTATCCCCCTCAACTATGGCTACACCTTC - TRBV19 - TRBJ1-2
CASKGTGDSEQYF TGCGCCAGCAAGGGGACAGGGGACAGCGAGCAGTACTTC TRBD1 TRBV5-1 - TRBJ2-7